The 31 T cell receptor beta chains reported below all come from one sample, sequenced in a study of OX40 agonist ivuxolimab in advanced cancers. Some clones are missing from TCRdb's copy, which holds only in-frame ones; the method was immunoSEQ multiplex PCR. This table has 30,000 to 40,000 clones, roughly 80% appearing once. The sample consisted of CD4+ or CD8+ T cells sorted from blood, taken in a trial of the OX40 agonist ivuxolimab. The receptor source for this set is an adult with an advanced solid tumor such as melanoma, head and neck, liver or kidney cancer.

The chain carries TRBV27 and TRBJ2-7; D may be TRBD1 (5 bases). Germline V lookup: CDR1 MNHEY, CDR2 SMNVEV (reference sequence). The CDR3 sequence is 14 residues long. Trimming took 5 bases from V and 2 from J, leaving 13 bases between them. The CDR3 bases are TGTGCCAGCAGTGGGGTCGAAGGGGCCTACGAGCAGTACTTC. The encoded protein is CASSGVEGAYEQYF.

The rearrangement uses TRBV28 and TRBJ2-2; D is uncertain. This CDR3 has 13 residues. The V and J ends lost 3 bases and 8 bases respectively, with 10 bases between them. Germline V CDR1 and CDR2: MDHEN, SYDVKM. CDR3 DNA: TGTGCCAGCAGTTTCCGGCTGCCGGGGGAGCTGTTTTTT. Translated, it gives CASSFRLPGELFF. The full variable domain, its missing parts supplied by reference TRBV28 and TRBJ2-2, is DVKVTQSSRYLVKRTGEKVFLECVQDMDHENMFWYRQDPGLGLRLIYFSYDVKMKEKGDIPEGYSVSREKKERFSLILESASTNQTSMYLCASSFRLPGELFFGEGSRLTVL.

This clone was found a few times. V gene TRBV6-1 combines with J gene TRBJ2-7, with 9 bases identical to TRBD2. The CDR3 covers 15 residues. J gave up 2 bases and V 1 base, and 3 bases lay outside the gene matches. Germline CDR1 is MNHNS and CDR2 is SASEGT. CDR3 DNA sequence: TGTGCCAGCAGTGAAGGGAGCGGGGGGCCCTACGAGCAGTACTTC. It specifies CASSEGSGGPYEQYF.

This clone was seen a single time. The V gene is TRBV19, the J gene TRBJ2-1; maybe TRBD2 (7 bases). Germline V CDR1 and CDR2: LNHDA, SQIVND (reference sequence). The CDR3 extends over 14 amino acids. V lost 6 bases, J lost 5 bases, and 14 bases lay in between. The CDR3 loop reads CASRNGGPNNEQFF. The CDR3 bases are TGTGCCAGTAGAAACGGGGGGCCTAACAATGAGCAGTTCTTC.

CDR3 in amino acids: CASSPSGLAGYEQYF. For the CDR3, the DNA is TGCGCCAGCAGCCCTAGTGGGCTAGCGGGCTACGAGCAGTACTTC. The chain couples TRBV4-1 to TRBJ2-7; 8 nucleotides match TRBD2. The germline V gene encodes CDR1 MGHRA and CDR2 YSYEKL. V was pared by 4 bases and J by 3 bases, with 8 bases of the junction left unmatched. The CDR3 length is 15 residues.

This clone was observed once. The chain carries TRBV19 and TRBJ2-7; D perhaps matches TRBD2 (5 bases). Germline CDR1 reads LNHDA; CDR2 reads SQIVND (reference sequence). This CDR3 has 13 amino acids. The V and J ends lost 4 bases and 1 base respectively, with 8 bases between them. The CDR3, as DNA: TGTGCCAGTAGTAACCGGGAATCCTACGAGCAGTACTTC. Residues: CASSNRESYEQYF. Full variable domain (missing parts from reference TRBV19 and TRBJ2-7): DGGITQSPKYLFRKEGQNVTLSCEQNLNHDAMYWYRQDPGQGLRLIYYSQIVNDFQKGDIAEGYSVSREKKESFPLTVTSAQKNPTAFYLCASSNRESYEQYFGPGTRLTVT.

The chain recombines TRBV27 with TRBJ2-2; tentative D call: TRBD1 (6 bases). The CDR3 length is 19 residues. The V end was cut by 5 bases, the J end by 1 base, with 23 bases between. CDR1 and CDR2 (germline): MNHEY, SMNVEV (reference sequence). The CDR3 sequence is CASSLTLAVQGQNTGELFF. CDR3 coding DNA: TGTGCCAGCAGTCTGACCCTGGCCGTACAGGGTCAGAACACCGGGGAGCTGTTTTTT.

The rearrangement joins TRBV27 to TRBJ1-5; D not certain. V was clipped by 0 bases and J by 7 bases, with 13 bases between them. CDR1 is MNHEY and CDR2 is SMNVEV in the germline V gene (reference sequence). This CDR3 has 15 amino acids. CDR3 DNA: TGTGCCAGCAGTTTATCCTTGGTTCAAGGACAGCCCCAGCATTTT. It is translated as CASSLSLVQGQPQHF.

V gene TRBV4-3 combines with J gene TRBJ2-1; no reliable D call. V lost 5 bases to trimming and J lost 6 bases, with 8 bases between them. The CDR3 extends over 12 amino acids. Germline CDR1 is LGHNA and CDR2 is YSLEER. The CDR3 coding sequence is TGCGCCAGCAGCGGTCGAGGCAATGAGCAGTTCTTC. Its protein product is CASSGRGNEQFF.

The chain links TRBV2 to TRBJ2-1; D is unclear. V lost 8 bases and J lost 7, with 18 bases in between. CDR1 and CDR2 from the germline V gene are SNHLY and FYNNEI. The CDR3 sequence is 14 residues long. DNA of the CDR3: TGTGCCAGCTATCCAATGACTTCGAGGAATGAGCAGTTCTTC. Protein: CASYPMTSRNEQFF.

V and J are TRBV14 and TRBJ1-6; 8 nucleotides match TRBD1. The length of the CDR3 is 17 residues. Trimming removed 4 bases from V and 9 bases from J; junction bases left unmatched: 14. Germline lookup yields CDR1 SGHDN and CDR2 FVKESK. CDR3 bases: TGTGCCAGCAGCCTCAATGGGACAGGAACGGGGGGTTCACCCCTCCACTTT. Protein sequence: CASSLNGTGTGGSPLHF. The whole variable domain, remainder taken from reference TRBV14 and TRBJ1-6, is EAGVTQFPSHSVIEKGQTVTLRCDPISGHDNLYWYRRVMGKEIKFLLHFVKESKQDESGMPNNRFLAERTGGTYSTLKVQPAELEDSGVYFCASSLNGTGTGGSPLHFGNGTRLTVT.

The chain joins TRBV6-6 to TRBJ2-3; a possible D gene is TRBD1 (6 bases). The V gene's germline CDR1 is MNHNY and CDR2 SVGAGI (reference sequence). This CDR3 contains 16 residues. V was clipped by 7 bases and J by 4 bases, with 21 bases between them. CDR3 loop: CASTLSVMAGADTQYF. The CDR3 bases are TGTGCCAGCACCTTATCCGTGATGGCAGGGGCAGATACGCAGTATTTT.

The rearrangement joins TRBV6-5 to TRBJ1-1, with D tentatively TRBD1 (5 bases). V lost 5 bases and J lost 1, with 11 bases in between. CDR1 MNHEY and CDR2 SVGAGI come from the germline V gene. CDR3 length equals 14 residues. CDR3 bases: TGTGCCAGCAGTGACAGTTCATCGAACACTGAAGCTTTCTTT. It translates to CASSDSSSNTEAFF.

The chain has TRBV14 and TRBJ1-5, with no clear D. Germline V gene sequence: CDR1 SGHDN, CDR2 FVKESK. This CDR3 contains 13 residues. V was pared by 5 bases and J by 0 bases, with 5 bases between. The CDR3 DNA is TGTGCCAGCAGCTCGTATAGCAATCAGCCCCAGCATTTT. Its translation is CASSSYSNQPQHF.

In this sample, this clone turned up a few times. This rearrangement joins TRBV7-2 to TRBJ2-7; TRBD1 aligns across 10 bases. This CDR3 contains 15 residues. Germline values: CDR1 SGHTA, CDR2 FQGNSA. J gave up 3 bases and V 5 bases, and 7 bases lay outside the gene matches. CDR3 in amino acids: CASSAGTGEFYEQYF. The CDR3 DNA sequence: TGTGCCAGCAGCGCCGGGACAGGGGAATTCTACGAGCAGTACTTC.

This chain joins TRBV5-1 and TRBJ2-5; D remains unclear. CDR1 is SGHRS, CDR2 YFSETQ, per germline. This CDR3 contains 15 residues. V gave up 3 bases and J gave up 2 bases, with 14 bases separating them. CDR3 in amino acids: CASSSLGTRQETQYF. The CDR3 DNA reads TGCGCCAGCAGCTCCCTAGGAACCAGACAAGAGACCCAGTACTTC.

V usage is TRBV28 and J usage is TRBJ2-3; 12 positions match TRBD2. Germline CDR1 MDHEN, CDR2 SYDVKM. The CDR3 totals 17 residues. V was clipped by 4 bases and J by 4 bases; unmatched bases: 9. The CDR3 sequence is CASSSMTSGRDADTQYF. As DNA, the CDR3 is TGTGCCAGCAGTTCGATGACTAGCGGGAGAGACGCAGATACGCAGTATTTT.

This chain links TRBV5-1 with TRBJ2-5; 11 bases fit TRBD2. Germline V CDR1 and CDR2: SGHRS, YFSETQ. The CDR3 is 16 residues long. The V segment lost 2 bases and the J segment 2 bases; nucleotides outside the gene matches: 5. In DNA, the CDR3 is TGCGCCAGCAGCTTTCTAGCGGGAGGTTCTCAAGAGACCCAGTACTTC. Its protein product is CASSFLAGGSQETQYF. The full variable domain, with the rest looked up from reference TRBV5-1 and TRBJ2-5, is KAGVTQTPRYLIKTRGQQVTLSCSPISGHRSVSWYQQTPGQGLQFLFEYFSETQRNKGNFPGRFSGRQFSNSRSEMNVSTLELGDSALYLCASSFLAGGSQETQYFGPGTRLLVL.

The chain uses TRBV12-5 and TRBJ2-2; D is perhaps TRBD1 or TRBD2 (7 bases each). The length of the CDR3 is 16 residues. Germline loops: CDR1 LGHNT, CDR2 FRNRAP. Trimming took 2 bases from V and 2 from J, leaving 12 bases between them. CDR3 amino acids: CASGLWGGGNTGELFF. The CDR3 DNA is TGTGCTAGTGGTTTGTGGGGAGGGGGCAACACCGGGGAGCTGTTTTTT. Using reference TRBV12-5 and TRBJ2-2 for the parts outside the CDR3, the full variable domain is DARVTQTPRHKVTEMGQEVTMRCQPILGHNTVFWYRQTMMQGLELLAYFRNRAPLDDSGMPKDRFSAEMPDATLATLKIQPSEPRDSAVYFCASGLWGGGNTGELFFGEGSRLTVL.

This clone was picked up a small number of times. This chain links TRBV13 with TRBJ2-7; 10 bases align to TRBD1. V was pared by 0 bases and J by 2 bases, with 4 bases of the junction left unmatched. The germline CDR1 and CDR2 sequences are PRHDT and FYEKMQ (reference sequence). The length of the CDR3 is 16 residues. The CDR3 here is CASSLGQGQGTYEQYF. CDR3 sequence (DNA): TGTGCCAGCAGCTTAGGGCAGGGACAGGGGACCTACGAGCAGTACTTC.

The chain recombines TRBV19 with TRBJ2-3; D is perhaps TRBD2 (5 bases). The CDR3 totals 13 residues. Looked up from germline, CDR1 is LNHDA and CDR2 is SQIVND (reference sequence). Trimming stripped 1 base from V and 4 bases from J, with 6 bases between. Here the CDR3 reads CASSIGGSDTQYF. CDR3 DNA sequence: TGTGCCAGTAGTATAGGAGGGTCAGATACGCAGTATTTT.

The chain employs TRBV6-5 and TRBJ1-2, with a weak D call TRBD1 (5 bases). V lost 8 bases to trimming and J lost 4 bases, with 17 bases between them. The germline V gene has CDR1 MNHEY and CDR2 SVGAGI. The CDR3 consists of 14 residues. The CDR3 nucleotides are TGTGCCAGCTGGGGGGGTGGAATCGGCTATGGCTACACCTTC. This encodes CASWGGGIGYGYTF.

This chain uses TRBV30 with TRBJ1-2, with D perhaps TRBD1 (5 bases). Germline CDR1 and CDR2: GTSNPN and SVGIG (reference sequence). Trimming stripped 2 bases from V and 6 bases from J, with 13 bases between. The CDR3 extends over 13 amino acids. CDR3 region: CAWSPQGLNGYTF. CDR3 nucleotide sequence: TGTGCCTGGAGTCCCCAGGGACTGAATGGCTACACCTTC.

The V call is TRBV30, the J call TRBJ2-7, with unresolved D. Germline assignment: CDR1 GTSNPN and CDR2 SVGIG (reference sequence). V lost 2 bases to trimming and J lost 2 bases, with 7 bases between them. This CDR3 contains 12 residues. CDR3: CAWSRATYEQYF. The DNA for the CDR3 is TGTGCCTGGAGTAGGGCAACCTACGAGCAGTACTTC.

This chain links TRBV2 with TRBJ1-5; D is uncertain. The CDR3 totals 15 residues. V was clipped by 6 bases and J by 2 bases, with 14 bases between them. CDR1 SNHLY and CDR2 FYNNEI come from the germline V gene. The CDR3 DNA reads TGTGCCAGCAGATCAGAGGAAATAGGCAATCAGCCCCAGCATTTT. Its translation: CASRSEEIGNQPQHF. Supplemented by reference TRBV2 and TRBJ1-5, the full variable domain reads EPEVTQTPSHQVTQMGQEVILRCVPISNHLYFYWYRQILGQKVEFLVSFYNNEISEKSEIFDDQFSVERPDGSNFTLKIRSTKLEDSAMYFCASRSEEIGNQPQHFGDGTRLSIL.

The chain combines TRBV14 with TRBJ2-2, with 7 bases matching TRBD1. Germline CDR1 and CDR2: SGHDN and FVKESK. Unmatched junction bases numbered 9, after V lost 2 bases and J lost 0 bases. The CDR3 consists of 18 residues. The CDR3 reads CASSQTGVVLANTGELFF. CDR3 bases: TGTGCCAGCAGCCAAACAGGGGTGGTTCTGGCGAACACCGGGGAGCTGTTTTTT.

This sequence joins TRBV27 and TRBJ1-2; maybe TRBD1 (5 bases). Germline CDR1 reads MNHEY; CDR2 reads SMNVEV (reference sequence). The CDR3 has 13 residues. The V and J ends lost 5 bases and 3 bases respectively, with 10 bases between them. CDR3 coding DNA: TGTGCCAGCAGTCCTGGACACGACTATGGCTACACCTTC. Translating gives CASSPGHDYGYTF.

V usage is TRBV7-9 and J usage is TRBJ1-1; TRBD1 matches 8 bases. Germline V CDR1 and CDR2: SEHNR, FQNEAQ (reference sequence). The CDR3 sequence is 13 residues long. V trimming: 5 bases; J trimming: 4 bases; junction bases outside the gene matches: 3. CDR3 bases: TGTGCCAGCAGCCAGGGGGCGGGCACTGAAGCTTTCTTT. It translates to CASSQGAGTEAFF.

The chain employs TRBV27 and TRBJ2-5, with TRBD2 matching over 10 bases. The germline CDR1 and CDR2 sequences are MNHEY and SMNVEV (reference sequence). V lost 3 bases, J lost 4 bases, and 5 bases stayed unmatched. The CDR3 loop spans 15 amino acids. The CDR3 sequence: CASSLIAGGTETQYF. The CDR3 DNA follows: TGTGCCAGCAGTTTGATAGCGGGAGGAACAGAGACCCAGTACTTC.

This sequence joins TRBV18 and TRBJ2-5, with D possibly being TRBD1 (6 bases). The V end was cut by 2 bases, the J end by 1 base, with 11 bases between. Germline V gene sequence: CDR1 KGHSH, CDR2 LQKENI. The CDR3 spans 15 residues. The CDR3 region has the DNA TGTGCCAGCTCACCAGGCAGGGGCCTCCAAGAGACCCAGTACTTC. Its protein is CASSPGRGLQETQYF.

The chain has TRBV10-3 and TRBJ1-3, with D uncertain. The CDR3 is made up of 15 amino acids. Germline CDR1 is ENHRY and CDR2 is SYGVKD. The ends were cut back, 0 bases at V and 1 base at J, with 7 bases in the middle. Here the CDR3 DNA reads TGTGCCATCAGTGAGTCAGGAGGGTCTGGAAACACCATATATTTT. Amino acids: CAISESGGSGNTIYF.